These 16 T cell receptor beta chains originate from one sample sequenced in a study of vaccination effects on CD4 cells after COVID-19. ViraFEST expansion of antigen-specific CD4+ T cells with viral peptide pools preceded sequencing. Cultured cells yielded isolated CD4+ T cells after more than nine days. Nucleocapsid antibodies were negative in the vaccine recipients, who had never had SARS-CoV-2 infection. Antigen specificity for these receptors is unknown. Clones were read by immunoSEQ multiplex PCR, and TCRdb kept only the in-frame ones, dropping some. The data hold about 34,000 clones, with about 80% observed a single time. Sample: CD4+ T cells from PBMCs cultured with HCoV-OC43 spike peptides, taken before COVID-19 vaccination. Subset described: HCoV-OC43 spike overlapping peptide pool stimulation. Receptors were obtained from a human donor who received a COVID-19 vaccine.

The chain employs TRBV27 and TRBJ2-1, with 9 bases that match TRBD2. The V gene's germline CDR1 is MNHEY and CDR2 SMNVEV (reference sequence). Losses at the gene ends were 4 bases for V and 13 bases for J; bases not matched to a gene: 11. This CDR3 spans 14 amino acids. The chain's CDR3 is CASSSWPPAGGQFF. CDR3 DNA: TGTGCCAGCAGTTCCTGGCCCCCAGCGGGGGGCCAGTTCTTC.

The chain is built from TRBV7-3 and TRBJ2-1; 7 nucleotides match TRBD2. V trimming: 5 bases; J trimming: 6 bases; junction bases outside the gene matches: 7. Germline CDR1 reads SGHTA; CDR2 reads FQGTGA. The CDR3 contains 14 residues. CDR3 residues: CASSPGGPLNEQFF. The CDR3 nucleotides are TGTGCCAGCAGCCCGGGGGGTCCCCTCAATGAGCAGTTCTTC.

The J gene is TRBJ1-5, the V gene TRBV7-9, with D possibly matching TRBD1 (6 bases). The germline V and J ends were trimmed by 1 base and 6 bases, with 13 bases remaining between them. Germline assignment: CDR1 SEHNR and CDR2 FQNEAQ (reference sequence). The CDR3 is 15 residues long. CDR3 in amino acids: CASSLEGGRAQPQHF. CDR3 bases: TGTGCCAGCAGCTTAGAAGGGGGGCGGGCTCAGCCCCAGCATTTT.

The chain employs TRBV2 and TRBJ2-2; TRBD2 agrees at 9 bases. J gave up 5 bases and V 3 bases, and 4 bases lay outside the gene matches. Germline CDR1 and CDR2: SNHLY and FYNNEI. The CDR3 is 15 amino acids. The CDR3 protein is CASSELAGWTGELFF. CDR3 nucleotide sequence: TGTGCCAGCAGTGAGCTAGCGGGATGGACCGGGGAGCTGTTTTTT.

This chain links TRBV5-6 with TRBJ1-2; no definite D call. Trimming removed 0 bases at V and 4 bases at J, with 7 bases between. This CDR3 comprises 13 residues. Germline V gene sequence: CDR1 SGHDT, CDR2 YYEEEE. In nucleotides, the CDR3 is TGTGCCAGCAGCTTGGCAGGCATCTATGGCTACACCTTC. This translates into CASSLAGIYGYTF. The full variable domain, with the rest looked up from reference TRBV5-6 and TRBJ1-2, is DAGVTQSPTHLIKTRGQQVTLRCSPKSGHDTVSWYQQALGQGPQFIFQYYEEEERQRGNFPDRFSGHQFPNYSSELNVNALLLGDSALYLCASSLAGIYGYTFGSGTRLTVV.

The CDR3 nucleotides are TGTGCCATCGGCCTGGAGGACGTAGGATTCTATGGCTACACCTTC. Its protein is CAIGLEDVGFYGYTF. V usage is TRBV10-3 and J usage is TRBJ1-2, with D hard to call. CDR3 length: 15 amino acids. CDR1 ENHRY and CDR2 SYGVKD come from the germline V gene. V lost 8 bases, J lost 4 bases, and 20 bases lay in between.

The rearrangement links TRBV19 to TRBJ2-2; 9 positions agree with TRBD1. There are 15 residues in the CDR3. J was trimmed by 5 bases and V by 6 bases; bases with no gene match: 7. CDR1 LNHDA and CDR2 SQIVND come from the germline V gene (reference sequence). CDR3 sequence (DNA): TGTGCCAGTAGCGCGGACAGGGGAGGGACCGGGGAGCTGTTTTTT. This gives the protein CASSADRGGTGELFF. Combining the CDR3 with reference TRBV19 and TRBJ2-2 gives the whole variable domain DGGITQSPKYLFRKEGQNVTLSCEQNLNHDAMYWYRQDPGQGLRLIYYSQIVNDFQKGDIAEGYSVSREKKESFPLTVTSAQKNPTAFYLCASSADRGGTGELFFGEGSRLTVL.

This chain uses TRBV19 with TRBJ2-3; 10 positions match TRBD1. The J segment lost 4 bases and the V segment lost 5 bases, leaving 3 bases of the junction unmatched. Germline CDR1 is LNHDA and CDR2 is SQIVND (reference sequence). There are 14 residues in the CDR3. The CDR3 bases are TGTGCCAGTAGTCAGACAGGGGGCTCAGATACGCAGTATTTT. Translated, it gives CASSQTGGSDTQYF.

V and J are TRBV27 and TRBJ2-3, with TRBD2 matching over 11 bases. Germline CDR1 MNHEY, CDR2 SMNVEV (reference sequence). The CDR3 has 17 residues. The V gene end was trimmed by 0 bases and the J gene end by 3 bases; junction bases not matched to a gene: 5. CDR3 protein: CASSLSNSGRGTDTQYF. The DNA for the CDR3 is TGTGCCAGCAGTTTATCGAATAGCGGGAGGGGGACAGATACGCAGTATTTT.

J is TRBJ1-5 and V is TRBV29-1; tentatively, D is TRBD1 (6 bases). Trimming shortened V by 4 bases and J by 3 bases, and 7 bases separated the two germline ends. This CDR3 has 12 residues. CDR1 is SQVTM, CDR2 ANQGSEA, per germline. CDR3 DNA: TGCAGCGTTGGGACAGACAATCAGCCCCAGCATTTT. It translates to CSVGTDNQPQHF. The full variable domain, in which reference TRBV29-1 and TRBJ1-5 provide the parts outside the CDR3, is SAVISQKPSRDICQRGTSLTIQCQVDSQVTMMFWYRQQPGQSLTLIATANQGSEATYESGFVIDKFPISRPNLTFSTLTVSNMSPEDSSIYLCSVGTDNQPQHFGDGTRLSIL.

This chain uses TRBV20-1 with TRBJ2-5; D ambiguous. Trimming left V 3 bases short and J 3 bases short, with 8 bases between. CDR1 DFQATT and CDR2 SNEGSKA come from the germline V gene (reference sequence). The CDR3 extends over 12 amino acids. CDR3 residues: CSASGQEETQYF. CDR3 coding DNA: TGCAGTGCTAGTGGGCAGGAAGAGACCCAGTACTTC.

The chain has TRBV5-5 and TRBJ1-2; D may be TRBD1 (6 bases). The germline V gene has CDR1 SGHKS and CDR2 YYEKEE (reference sequence). The CDR3 contains 15 residues. Trimming left V 3 bases short and J 7 bases short, with 19 bases between. CDR3 DNA sequence: TGTGCCAGCAGCTCGCATACTCAGGGGCAGGGTGGCTACACCTTC. Residues: CASSSHTQGQGGYTF.

This clone occurred a few times. This chain uses TRBV5-1 with TRBJ2-1; 7 bases fit TRBD1. The CDR3 covers 15 residues. The V gene's germline CDR1 is SGHRS and CDR2 YFSETQ. The J segment lost 0 bases and the V segment lost 5 bases, leaving 5 bases of the junction unmatched. The CDR3 spells CASRAPGGSYNEQFF. The CDR3 DNA is TGCGCCAGCAGGGCCCCAGGGGGCTCCTACAATGAGCAGTTCTTC.

This clone was counted only a few times. This sequence joins TRBV27 and TRBJ1-4, with TRBD1 as a possible D gene (5 bases). Germline V gene lookup returns CDR1 MNHEY and CDR2 SMNVEV (reference sequence). This CDR3 is 17 amino acids long. V was clipped by 0 bases and J by 7 bases, with 18 bases between them. CDR3 amino acids: CASSLSRGAGRGEKLFF. The CDR3 DNA follows: TGTGCCAGCAGTTTATCGAGAGGGGCGGGGCGGGGTGAAAAACTGTTTTTT.

The V call is TRBV5-4, the J call TRBJ2-7; 8 nucleotides align to TRBD2. J was trimmed by 4 bases and V by 3 bases; bases with no gene match: 12. The CDR3 totals 16 residues. CDR1 is SGHNT and CDR2 is YYREEE in the germline V gene (reference sequence). As DNA, the CDR3 is TGTGCCAGCAGCTCCCGAAGTGGTAGCGGGGTTTACGAGCAGTACTTC. Encoded protein: CASSSRSGSGVYEQYF.

This sequence joins TRBV2 and TRBJ2-3, with D hard to call. There are 13 residues in the CDR3. From germline, CDR1 is SNHLY and CDR2 FYNNEI. The germline V and J ends were trimmed by 6 bases and 2 bases, with 9 bases remaining between them. CDR3 coding DNA: TGTGCCAGCAGGGAGACCTTCACAGATACGCAGTATTTT. This codes for CASRETFTDTQYF. The whole variable domain, filled in from reference TRBV2 and TRBJ2-3, reads EPEVTQTPSHQVTQMGQEVILRCVPISNHLYFYWYRQILGQKVEFLVSFYNNEISEKSEIFDDQFSVERPDGSNFTLKIRSTKLEDSAMYFCASRETFTDTQYFGPGTRLTVL.